The 14 T cell receptor beta chains below all came from one sample that was sequenced in a study of beta chain features in type 1 diabetes. General study points: Moderate yet significant TCRB CDR3 shortening was seen in Type 1 diabetes patients in all four CD4+ subsets.

The authors reverse transcribed all of the isolated RNA, so sequencing captured expressed TCRB transcripts. The data were produced by immunoSEQ multiplex PCR, yet TCRdb's version contains in-frame clones alone and is incomplete. The sample lists around 300,000 clones, approximately 15% seen once, with about 0.014% in the top ten. No antigens are known for them. The sample taken for sequencing was naive CD4+ T cells from blood. These receptors were obtained from a man between 18 and 35 years old with type 1 diabetes.

This clone has a handful of counts. This rearrangement joins TRBV11-3 to TRBJ2-1, with a tentative D call TRBD1 (6 bases). The CDR3 is 13 amino acids. V was clipped by 4 bases and J by 10 bases, with 14 bases between them. Germline CDR1 is SGHNT and CDR2 is YENEEA. CDR3 in amino acids: CASSSPIGQEQFF. CDR3 in DNA: TGTGCCAGCAGCTCCCCGATCGGACAGGAGCAGTTCTTC.

V gene TRBV7-2 combines with J gene TRBJ2-7; 7 bases agree with TRBD2. The CDR3 is made up of 15 amino acids. CDR1 and CDR2 from the germline V gene are SGHTA and FQGNSA. Unmatched junction bases numbered 14, after V lost 5 bases and J lost 7 bases. The CDR3 DNA reads as TGTGCCAGCAGCCCAAGAAGCGGGGTGCTGCATGAGCAGTACTTC. This codes for CASSPRSGVLHEQYF.

This clone was seen a handful of times. This sequence joins TRBV7-9 and TRBJ2-4, with 10 bases that match TRBD2. Germline-derived CDR1 and CDR2 are SEHNR and FQNEAQ (reference sequence). With 5 bases clipped from V and 5 bases from J, the junction kept 6 bases outside the gene matches. The CDR3 length is 15 residues. Here the CDR3 DNA reads TGTGCCAGCAGCCGTGGCAGCGGGGGGGAAAACATTCAGTACTTC. Amino acid sequence: CASSRGSGGENIQYF.

The chain carries TRBV10-3 and TRBJ1-2; D unresolved. The germline V gene encodes CDR1 ENHRY and CDR2 SYGVKD. CDR3 size: 13 residues. Between the trimmed V and J ends, which lost 6 bases and 4 bases, there was a span of 12 bases. CDR3 DNA: TGTGCCATCAGACTACAAGGCCCCTATGGCTACACCTTC. It translates to CAIRLQGPYGYTF.

This rearrangement joins TRBV9 to TRBJ2-1; 9 nucleotides match TRBD1. The CDR3 consists of 15 residues. After removal of 3 bases from V and 4 bases from J, the junction contained 5 bases not matched to a gene. The germline CDR1 and CDR2 sequences are SGDLS and YYNGEE. The CDR3 nucleotides are TGTGCCAGCAGCGCCGGACAGGGGAGGTACAATGAGCAGTTCTTC. The encoded protein is CASSAGQGRYNEQFF.

Remarks on this clone: This sample also contains other DNA sequences that code for the same CDR3. CDR3 in amino acids: CASSLVRGSTDTQYF. Here the CDR3 DNA reads TGTGCCAGCAGCTTAGTGCGGGGTAGCACAGATACGCAGTATTTT. The V call is TRBV11-2, the J call TRBJ2-3, with a weak D call TRBD2 (6 bases). CDR3 size: 15 residues. Per germline, CDR1 SGHAT and CDR2 FQNNGV. V lost 1 base, J lost 0 bases, and 8 bases lay in between. Complete variable domain (other parts from reference TRBV11-2 and TRBJ2-3): EAGVAQSPRYKIIEKRQSVAFWCNPISGHATLYWYQQILGQGPKLLIQFQNNGVVDDSQLPKDRFSAERLKGVDSTLKIQPAKLEDSAVYLCASSLVRGSTDTQYFGPGTRLTVL.

The J gene is TRBJ2-7, the V gene TRBV10-3; maybe TRBD2 (6 bases). The length of the CDR3 is 14 residues. Germline CDR1 and CDR2: ENHRY and SYGVKD. With 11 bases removed from V and 5 bases from J, the gap between germline ends came to 22 bases. DNA of the CDR3: TGTGCCGCCCGTGCGGGGTCGTTGTTAGACGAGCAGTACTTC. It yields the protein CAARAGSLLDEQYF.

The chain couples TRBV7-2 to TRBJ2-3, with TRBD2 matching over 10 bases. CDR3 length: 18 residues. V lost 2 bases, J lost 0 bases, and 8 bases stayed unmatched. In germline, CDR1 is SGHTA, CDR2 FQGNSA. The CDR3 here is CASSLLISGGSSTDTQYF. Written as DNA, the CDR3 is TGTGCCAGCAGCTTACTAATTAGCGGGGGGTCTAGCACAGATACGCAGTATTTT.

This clone has more than one count but fewer than ten. The rearrangement joins TRBV7-9 to TRBJ2-2; TRBD1 agrees at 8 bases. Germline V gene data show CDR1 as SEHNR and CDR2 as FQNEAQ (reference sequence). The V gene end was trimmed by 5 bases and the J gene end by 4 bases; junction bases not matched to a gene: 15. The CDR3 contains 18 residues. The CDR3 protein is CASSAPPPGQAVTGELFF. The CDR3 DNA reads as TGTGCCAGCAGCGCACCTCCTCCGGGACAGGCGGTCACCGGGGAGCTGTTTTTT.

J is TRBJ1-1 and V is TRBV6-6, with 9 bases aligning to TRBD1. The CDR3 has 14 amino acids. CDR1 and CDR2 from the germline V gene are MNHNY and SVGAGI (reference sequence). V gave up 6 bases and J gave up 0 bases; unmatched junction bases: 2. The chain's CDR3 is CASRDRGMNTEAFF. DNA of the CDR3: TGTGCCAGCAGGGACAGGGGCATGAACACTGAAGCTTTCTTT.

This chain connects TRBV5-1 to TRBJ1-3; maybe TRBD1 (6 bases). V lost 3 bases and J lost 0, with 7 bases in between. Germline CDR1 SGHRS, CDR2 YFSETQ. This CDR3 region has 14 residues. The CDR3 sequence is CASSWDNSGNTIYF. The CDR3 DNA is TGCGCCAGCAGCTGGGACAACTCTGGAAACACCATATATTTT. Based on the CDR3 plus reference TRBV5-1 and TRBJ1-3, the full variable domain is KAGVTQTPRYLIKTRGQQVTLSCSPISGHRSVSWYQQTPGQGLQFLFEYFSETQRNKGNFPGRFSGRQFSNSRSEMNVSTLELGDSALYLCASSWDNSGNTIYFGEGSWLTVV.

V and J are TRBV4-1 and TRBJ2-3; 8 positions match TRBD1. CDR1 is MGHRA, CDR2 YSYEKL, per germline. With 1 base clipped from V and 3 bases from J, the junction kept 9 bases outside the gene matches. The CDR3 covers 17 residues. CDR3 in amino acids: CASSQAVDRGGTDTQYF. DNA of the CDR3: TGCGCCAGCAGCCAAGCGGTTGACAGGGGTGGAACAGATACGCAGTATTTT.

V usage is TRBV2 and J usage is TRBJ1-4; 8 positions agree with TRBD1. After removal of 3 bases from V and 5 bases from J, the junction contained 2 bases not matched to a gene. The length of the CDR3 is 14 residues. Looked up from germline, CDR1 is SNHLY and CDR2 is FYNNEI. CDR3 amino acids: CASSDDRGNEKLFF. In DNA, the CDR3 is TGTGCCAGCAGTGACGACAGGGGCAATGAAAAACTGTTTTTT. The variable domain in full, with the rest retrieved from reference TRBV2 and TRBJ1-4, is EPEVTQTPSHQVTQMGQEVILRCVPISNHLYFYWYRQILGQKVEFLVSFYNNEISEKSEIFDDQFSVERPDGSNFTLKIRSTKLEDSAMYFCASSDDRGNEKLFFGSGTQLSVL.

About this clone: The same CDR3 can be traced to other DNA sequences in this sample. This chain uses TRBV9 with TRBJ1-2; 7 nucleotides align to TRBD1. Germline V gene data show CDR1 as SGDLS and CDR2 as YYNGEE. This CDR3 spans 13 amino acids. Germline trimming cut 3 bases from V and 4 bases from J; bases unmatched to any gene: 3. The chain's CDR3 is CASSARDSYGYTF. The CDR3 DNA reads TGTGCCAGCAGCGCGCGGGACAGCTATGGCTACACCTTC.